This entry describes one TCR beta chain. Original analysis: By means of reference gene primer amplification, nucleated cell counts were estimated. Method: immunoSEQ multiplex PCR; TCRdb's copy keeps in-frame clones and lacks some. Clonal size and the V and J genes are those of that table, whereas D and trimming came from the DNA. Of approximately 400,000 clones in the sample, 70% to 90% were seen once. Germline loops: CDR1 MDHEN, CDR2 SYDVKM. This CDR3 has 13 amino acids. V was shortened by 7 bases and J by 0 bases, with 10 bases between the two germline ends. The data derive from a study of blood T cell repertoires in COVID-19. Study context: Sources were T cells, B-cell-depleted T cells, or PBMCs; the material itself was cDNA or gDNA.

The chain recombines TRBV28 with TRBJ2-7; D perhaps matches TRBD2 (5 bases). This clonotype originated in a man between 40 and 49 years old with acute or convalescent COVID-19. The sequenced material came from peripheral blood. The CDR3 region is CASTVGGSYEQYF. In nucleotides, the CDR3 is TGTGCCAGCACAGTTGGAGGCTCCTACGAGCAGTACTTC.